What follows is one TCR beta chain and its context. The target antigen is unknown. Sequencing used immunoSEQ multiplex PCR; TCRdb keeps in-frame clones, though not all of them. The sample holds about 490,000 clones, around 80% seen once. The data belong to a study of shared clonotypes between healthy human individuals. Study in general: Donors were a couple of women and a few men aged 18 to 49. Study observations and caveats: Sharing of clonotypes among donors was expected to vary with sequencing depth.

The sequencing input was PBMCs. The TCR sequence derives from a woman aged 40 to 50 in good health. Some clones in this sample may be carry-over from other donors' samples.

The CDR3 DNA sequence: TGTGCCAGCAGCCCTCGGATGTCCGGAGAGACCCAGTACTTC. The encoded protein is CASSPRMSGETQYF. The chain is built from TRBV11-2 and TRBJ2-5; D is undetermined. This CDR3 is built from 14 residues. Germline-derived CDR1 and CDR2 are SGHAT and FQNNGV. V lost 5 bases and J lost 4, with 14 bases in between.